The count of the clone carrying this T cell receptor beta chain is one. What it recognizes is unknown. The CDR3 loop spans 15 amino acids. The germline gives CDR1 MNHNY, CDR2 SVGAGI (reference sequence). Losses at the gene ends were 6 bases for V and 4 bases for J; bases not matched to a gene: 10. This sample is part of a study of cytomegalovirus exposure and HLA in healthy donors. Whole-study results and caveats: A later analysis reported that several of the most significant clusters appeared to be linked to common viral pathogens, among them Epstein-Barr virus. Productive status was seen about 90% or about 30% of the time for most TCR beta V segments in an earlier analysis.

PCR was performed using 60 Vbeta and 13 Jbeta primers. Repertoires were generated with immunoSEQ multiplex PCR, while TCRdb's copy carries only in-frame clones and drops some. The repertoire holds fewer than 350,000 clones, about 90% seen once, with approximately 2% in the top ten. Material for sequencing was PBMCs. The TCR comes from a woman aged 18 to 35 in good health and CMV-seronegative. This sequence joins TRBV6-6 and TRBJ1-1; 8 nucleotides agree with TRBD1. CDR3 sequence (DNA): TGTGCCAGCAGACCTATTATAACAGGGGGCACTGAAGCTTTCTTT. This sequence encodes CASRPIITGGTEAFF.